Listed below are T cell receptor beta chains from one sample, sequenced in a study of blood T cell repertoires in COVID-19. Sequencing was performed with immunoSEQ multiplex PCR; in TCRdb, only in-frame clones are kept and a portion is missing. The data show about 260,000 clones, about 89% seen once. Material for sequencing was peripheral blood. The receptors originated from a man aged 35 to 55 who had recovered from COVID-19. Each CDR3 is given with its conserved first and last residue. D genes are given only for firm matches. Clone size appears in some rows only: once, few, many, or a class for an expanded clone.

length	V	J	D	size	DNA	CDR3
13	TRBV29-1	TRBJ1-4	NA	NA	TGCAGCGTTTCGGACAGCCTGAATGAAAAACTGTTTTTT	CSVSDSLNEKLFF
16	TRBV14	TRBJ1-2	NA	NA	TGTGCCAGCAGCCAAGGGAGGCCCAGGAGATCGCATGGCTACACCTTC	CASSQGRPRRSHGYTF
14	TRBV11-3	TRBJ2-1	NA	NA	TGTGCCAGCAGCTCCCCGCAGCGCCACAATGAGCAGTTCTTC	CASSSPQRHNEQFF
16	TRBV10-3	TRBJ2-7	NA	NA	TGTGCCATCAGTGAAAAAGGTGGGGGGACGTCCTACGAGCAGTACTTC	CAISEKGGGTSYEQYF
11	TRBV27	TRBJ2-3	NA	NA	TGTGCCAGCAGAGCGATTGGCACGCAGTATTTT	CASRAIGTQYF
14	TRBV7-2	TRBJ2-1	NA	NA	TGTGCCAGCAGCTTCTCGGACAGATACAATGAGCAGTTCTTC	CASSFSDRYNEQFF
15	TRBV5-1	TRBJ2-1	NA	NA	TGCGCCAGCAGCCCCACACTTGGAGGGGTTAATGAGCAGTTCTTC	CASSPTLGGVNEQFF
13	TRBV7-2	TRBJ2-1	NA	once	TGTGCCAGCAGCCCTCCCTCAGGGTATGAGCAGTTCTTC	CASSPPSGYEQFF
15	TRBV6-5	TRBJ1-6	TRBD1	NA	TGTGCCAGCAGGCCCGGGACAGGGGGAATAATACCCCTCCACTTT	CASRPGTGGIIPLHF
14	TRBV6-2/TRBV6-3	TRBJ2-3	TRBD1	NA	TGTGCCAGCAGCTTTGACAGGGGAGGAGATACGCAGTATTTT	CASSFDRGGDTQYF
15	TRBV13	TRBJ1-2	NA	NA	TGTGCCAGCACCTCTCAGACGGGGAATCGCTATGGCTACACCTTC	CASTSQTGNRYGYTF
15	TRBV11-2	TRBJ2-1	TRBD1	NA	TGTGCCAGCAGCTTAGTTCGGACAGGTAGAGATGAGCAGTTCTTC	CASSLVRTGRDEQFF
18	TRBV7-2	TRBJ2-5	TRBD2	many	TGTGCCAGCAGCTTAGATGGGCTAGCGGGGACCGGGGGGGAGACCCAGTACTTC	CASSLDGLAGTGGETQYF
13	TRBV9	TRBJ1-3	NA	NA	TGTGCCAGCAACGGGGACTCTGGAAACACCATATATTTT	CASNGDSGNTIYF
18	TRBV27	TRBJ2-1	TRBD2	NA	TGTGCCAGCAGTTCGGGACTAGCGGGGCCGCTCCAGGGGAATGAGCAGTTCTTC	CASSSGLAGPLQGNEQFF
16	TRBV27	TRBJ2-7	TRBD2	NA	TGTGCCAGCAGTCCGCGCTTTCTAGCGGGAGGTCACGAGCAGTACTTC	CASSPRFLAGGHEQYF
16	TRBV5-4	TRBJ2-2	NA	NA	TGTGCCAGCAGTACAAGGGAGGGGGTTTTCACCGGGGAGCTGTTTTTT	CASSTREGVFTGELFF
16	TRBV19	TRBJ1-1	TRBD1	once	TGTGCCAGTAGTATGCGACCGGGACAGGGGGCGACTGAAGCTTTCTTT	CASSMRPGQGATEAFF
13	TRBV6-5	TRBJ2-3	TRBD1	NA	TGTGCCAGCAGGGGACAGGGAACAGATACGCAGTATTTT	CASRGQGTDTQYF
13	TRBV5-1	TRBJ2-3	NA	NA	TGCGCCAGCAGCCGTTCGGGGTTTGATACGCAGTATTTT	CASSRSGFDTQYF
10	TRBV4-3	TRBJ2-7	NA	NA	TGCGCCAGCAGCCAAGAAGGTACAGACTTC	CASSQEGTDF
14	TRBV6-1	TRBJ1-5	NA	few	TGTGCCAGCAGTGAGATGCAGGGCAATCAGCCCCAGCATTTT	CASSEMQGNQPQHF
13	TRBV12-3/TRBV12-4	TRBJ2-3	TRBD1	NA	TGTGCCAGCAGTCCCAGACAGGGACGGGGGCAGTATTTT	CASSPRQGRGQYF
16	TRBV5-8	TRBJ2-5	NA	once	TGTGCCAGCAGCTTGGCCGCTACAGGTCTTGGGGAGACCCAGTACTTC	CASSLAATGLGETQYF
15	TRBV11-2	TRBJ2-3	NA	NA	TGTGCCAGCAGCTTAGATCTGGCTAGCACAGATACGCAGTATTTT	CASSLDLASTDTQYF
19	TRBV27	TRBJ2-1	TRBD2	once	TGTGCCAGCAGCTCCCCGACTAGCGGGAGGGCGAGCTCCTACAATGAGCAGTTCTTC	CASSSPTSGRASSYNEQFF
15	TRBV9	TRBJ1-2	NA	few	TGTGCCAGCAGCGTAGCCGCTCAGGGCCCCTATGGCTACACCTTC	CASSVAAQGPYGYTF
15	TRBV7-7	TRBJ2-3	TRBD1	NA	TGTGCCAGCAGCCTCGGGACAGGGCCCACAGATACGCAGTATTTT	CASSLGTGPTDTQYF
14	TRBV10-3	TRBJ2-3	NA	NA	TGTGCCATCAGTGATAGGCGGTACACAGATACGCAGTATTTT	CAISDRRYTDTQYF
14	TRBV7-7	TRBJ2-3	NA	few	TGTGCCAGCAGCAGGGGGTCACACACAGATACGCAGTATTTT	CASSRGSHTDTQYF
15	TRBV5-1	TRBJ2-1	TRBD2	NA	TGCGCCAGCAGCTTGGTGGCTAGCGGTATGAATGAGCAGTTCTTC	CASSLVASGMNEQFF
16	TRBV4-3	TRBJ2-1	TRBD1	NA	TGCGCCAGCAGCCAGCCCCAGGGGGCCTCCTACAATGAGCAGTTCTTC	CASSQPQGASYNEQFF
17	TRBV7-2	TRBJ2-1	TRBD2	many	TGTGCCAGCAGCTCCCAAATTTTAGCGGGAGGGCCAGGGGAGCAGTTCTTC	CASSSQILAGGPGEQFF
13	TRBV5-8	TRBJ2-3	NA	NA	TGTGCCAGCAGCCCGGAGGCGGCAGATACGCAGTATTTT	CASSPEAADTQYF
14	TRBV2	TRBJ2-4	NA	NA	TGTGCCAGCAGCTATGGCGGGGCTGGAAACATTCAGTACTTC	CASSYGGAGNIQYF
16	TRBV27	TRBJ2-1	TRBD2	NA	TGTGCCAGCAGTTCCTTACTAGCGGGGGTCTGGAATGAGCAGTTCTTC	CASSSLLAGVWNEQFF
15	TRBV3-1/TRBV3-2	TRBJ2-7	NA	NA	TGTGCCAGCAGCCAAGACTTAGCCTCCTCCTACGAGCAGTACTTC	CASSQDLASSYEQYF
18	TRBV4-1	TRBJ2-7	TRBD2	NA	TGCGCCAGCAGCCAAGTAGTGACTAGCGGGGGGATCTCCTACGAGCAGTACTTC	CASSQVVTSGGISYEQYF
16	TRBV7-6	TRBJ1-5	TRBD1	NA	TGTGCCAGCAGCATCGGGACAGGGGGGCAGCGTCAGCCCCAGCATTTT	CASSIGTGGQRQPQHF
12	TRBV28	TRBJ2-7	NA	NA	TGTGCCAGCCATGGGACACACTACGAGCAGTACTTC	CASHGTHYEQYF
16	TRBV27	TRBJ2-5	TRBD1	NA	TGTGCCAGCAGCCTAACAGGGGGGATTCTACAAGAGACCCAGTACTTC	CASSLTGGILQETQYF
15	TRBV5-1	TRBJ1-1	NA	NA	TGCGCCAGCAGCCCCGTGGCAGGGATGAACACTGAAGCTTTCTTT	CASSPVAGMNTEAFF
15	TRBV6-5	TRBJ2-7	NA	NA	TGTGCCAGCAGTTCCAGTGGAGGGGGGGCCTACGAGCAGTACTTC	CASSSSGGGAYEQYF
14	TRBV7-2	TRBJ1-3	NA	NA	TGTGCCAGCAGCTTCGGACACGCTGGAAACACCATATATTTT	CASSFGHAGNTIYF
12	TRBV11-2	TRBJ1-1	NA	NA	TGTGCCAGCAGCTTAGGAGGGATTGGGGCTTTCTTT	CASSLGGIGAFF
13	TRBV19	TRBJ1-2	NA	NA	TGTGCCAGTAGCCGAACATGGACACCCGGCTACACCTTC	CASSRTWTPGYTF
17	TRBV25-1	TRBJ2-7	TRBD1	NA	TGTGCCAGCAGTCTTCTCGGAGGTACAGGGGCATCCTACGAGCAGTACTTC	CASSLLGGTGASYEQYF